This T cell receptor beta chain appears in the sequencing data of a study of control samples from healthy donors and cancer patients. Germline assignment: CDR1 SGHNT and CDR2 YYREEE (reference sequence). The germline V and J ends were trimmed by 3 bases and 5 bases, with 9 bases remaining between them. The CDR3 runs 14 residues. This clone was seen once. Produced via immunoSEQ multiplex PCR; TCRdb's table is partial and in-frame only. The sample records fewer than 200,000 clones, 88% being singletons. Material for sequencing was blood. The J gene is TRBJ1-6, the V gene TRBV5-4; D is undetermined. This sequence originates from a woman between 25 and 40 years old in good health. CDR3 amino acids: CASSSHQDNSPLHF. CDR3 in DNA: TGTGCCAGCAGCTCACACCAAGATAATTCACCCCTCCACTTT.